Detailed here is one T cell receptor beta chain. The antigen is undetermined. The data originate from a study of T cell responses to AZD1222 COVID-19 vaccine. Study-wide results and limits: Reports indicate that nearly half of spike-specific TCRs are directed at unmutated variant regions. With two AZD1222 doses given, Spike-specific TCR breadth and depth both rose. Females outnumbered males among donors, who were mostly white British; clonal diversity was possibly underestimated. Among vaccine-associated CD4 TCRs, coverage spanned spike, with dominance at 160-218 and 743-854.

Produced via immunoSEQ multiplex PCR; TCRdb's table is partial and in-frame only. The sample records more than 85,000 clones, roughly 86% being singletons. Germline V gives CDR1 SGHDT, CDR2 YYEEEE. There are 12 residues in the CDR3. The V end lost 1 base, the J end lost 7 bases, and 5 bases lay between the germline ends. The rearrangement links TRBV5-6 to TRBJ1-4, with D unresolved. Specimen: peripheral blood, collected 28 days after the second AZD1222 dose. The clonotype was recovered from an adult who received the AZD1222 COVID-19 vaccine. The CDR3 region is CASSLSSEKLFF. CDR3 nucleotides: TGTGCCAGCAGCTTGTCCTCTGAAAAACTGTTTTTT.